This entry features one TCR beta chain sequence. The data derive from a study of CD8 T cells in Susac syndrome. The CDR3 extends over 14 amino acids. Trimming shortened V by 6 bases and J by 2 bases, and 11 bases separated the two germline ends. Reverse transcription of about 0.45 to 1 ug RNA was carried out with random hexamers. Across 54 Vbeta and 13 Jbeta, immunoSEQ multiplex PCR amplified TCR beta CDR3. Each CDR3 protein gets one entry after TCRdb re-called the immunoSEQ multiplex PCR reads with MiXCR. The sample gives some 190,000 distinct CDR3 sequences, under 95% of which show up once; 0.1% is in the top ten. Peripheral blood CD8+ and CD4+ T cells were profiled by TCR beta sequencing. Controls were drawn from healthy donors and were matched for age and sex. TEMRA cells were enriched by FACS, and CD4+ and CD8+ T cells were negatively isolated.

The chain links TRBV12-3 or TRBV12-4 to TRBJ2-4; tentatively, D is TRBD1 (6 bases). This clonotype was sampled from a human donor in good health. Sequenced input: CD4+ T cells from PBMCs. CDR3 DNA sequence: TGTGCCAGCAGCGTGGGGGCCCCCAAAAACATTCAGTACTTC. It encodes CASSVGAPKNIQYF.